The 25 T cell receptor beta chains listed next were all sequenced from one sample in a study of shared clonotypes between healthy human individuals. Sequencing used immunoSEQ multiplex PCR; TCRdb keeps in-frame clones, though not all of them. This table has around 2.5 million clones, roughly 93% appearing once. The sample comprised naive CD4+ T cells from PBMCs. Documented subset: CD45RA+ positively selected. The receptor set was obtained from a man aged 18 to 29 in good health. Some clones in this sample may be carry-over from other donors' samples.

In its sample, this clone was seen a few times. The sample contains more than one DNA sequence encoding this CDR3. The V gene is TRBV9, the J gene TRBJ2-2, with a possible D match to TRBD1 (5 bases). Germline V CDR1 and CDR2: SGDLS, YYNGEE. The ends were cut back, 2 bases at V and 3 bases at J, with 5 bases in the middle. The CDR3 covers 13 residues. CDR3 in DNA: TGTGCCAGCAGCGTCAGGGACACCGGGGAGCTGTTTTTT. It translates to CASSVRDTGELFF.

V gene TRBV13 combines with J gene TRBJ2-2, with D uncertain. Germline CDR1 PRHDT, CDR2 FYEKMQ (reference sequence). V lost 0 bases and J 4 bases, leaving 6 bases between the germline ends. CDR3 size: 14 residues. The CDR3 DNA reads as TGTGCCAGCAGCTTAGGACAGTCCACCGGGGAGCTGTTTTTT. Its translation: CASSLGQSTGELFF.

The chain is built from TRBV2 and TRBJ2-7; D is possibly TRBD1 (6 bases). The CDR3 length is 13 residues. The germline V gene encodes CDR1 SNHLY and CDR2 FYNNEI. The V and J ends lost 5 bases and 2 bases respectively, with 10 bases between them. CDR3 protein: CASSRQAAYEQYF. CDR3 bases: TGTGCCAGCAGTCGACAGGCAGCCTACGAGCAGTACTTC.

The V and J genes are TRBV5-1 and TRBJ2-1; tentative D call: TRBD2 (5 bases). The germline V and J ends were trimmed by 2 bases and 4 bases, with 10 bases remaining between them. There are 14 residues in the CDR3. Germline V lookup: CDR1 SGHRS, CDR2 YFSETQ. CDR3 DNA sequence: TGCGCCAGCAGCTTTGGGCGGGTGTACAATGAGCAGTTCTTC. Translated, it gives CASSFGRVYNEQFF.

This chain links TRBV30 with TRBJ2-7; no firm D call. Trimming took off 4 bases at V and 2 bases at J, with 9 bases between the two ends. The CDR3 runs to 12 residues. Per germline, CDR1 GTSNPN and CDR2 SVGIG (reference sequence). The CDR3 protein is CAWKAFTYEQYF. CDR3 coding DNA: TGTGCCTGGAAAGCATTTACCTACGAGCAGTACTTC.

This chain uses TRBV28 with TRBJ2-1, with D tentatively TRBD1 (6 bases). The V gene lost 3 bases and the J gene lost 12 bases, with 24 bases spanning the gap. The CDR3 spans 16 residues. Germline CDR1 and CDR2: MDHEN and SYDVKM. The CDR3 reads CASSFRTAVTTSGQFF. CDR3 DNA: TGTGCCAGCAGTTTCCGGACAGCCGTTACTACAAGCGGGCAGTTCTTC.

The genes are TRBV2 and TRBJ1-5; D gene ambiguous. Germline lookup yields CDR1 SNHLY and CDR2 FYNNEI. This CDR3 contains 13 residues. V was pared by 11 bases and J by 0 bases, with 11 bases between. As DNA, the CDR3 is TGTGCCGGTACGGACGGTAGCAATCAGCCCCAGCATTTT. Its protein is CAGTDGSNQPQHF. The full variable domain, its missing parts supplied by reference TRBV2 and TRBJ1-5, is EPEVTQTPSHQVTQMGQEVILRCVPISNHLYFYWYRQILGQKVEFLVSFYNNEISEKSEIFDDQFSVERPDGSNFTLKIRSTKLEDSAMYFCAGTDGSNQPQHFGDGTRLSIL.

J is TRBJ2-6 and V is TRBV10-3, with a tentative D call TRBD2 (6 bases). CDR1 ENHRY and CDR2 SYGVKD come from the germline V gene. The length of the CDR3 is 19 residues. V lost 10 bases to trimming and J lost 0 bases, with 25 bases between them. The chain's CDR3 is CATAAEGKAENSGANVLTF. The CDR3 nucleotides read TGTGCCACCGCGGCGGAGGGAAAAGCGGAGAACTCTGGGGCCAACGTCCTGACTTTC.

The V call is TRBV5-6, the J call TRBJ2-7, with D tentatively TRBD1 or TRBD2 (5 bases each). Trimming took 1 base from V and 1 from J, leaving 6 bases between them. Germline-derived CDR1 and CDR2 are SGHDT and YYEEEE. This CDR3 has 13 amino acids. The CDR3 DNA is TGTGCCAGCAGCTTGTGGGGGTCCTACGAGCAGTACTTC. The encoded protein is CASSLWGSYEQYF.

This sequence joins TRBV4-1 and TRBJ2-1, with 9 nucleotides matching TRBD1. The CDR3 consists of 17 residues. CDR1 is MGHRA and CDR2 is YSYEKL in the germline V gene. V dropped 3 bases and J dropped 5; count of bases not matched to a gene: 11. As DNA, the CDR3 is TGCGCCAGCAGCCAGCGGAACCCGGGACAGGGCAACAATGAGCAGTTCTTC. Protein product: CASSQRNPGQGNNEQFF.

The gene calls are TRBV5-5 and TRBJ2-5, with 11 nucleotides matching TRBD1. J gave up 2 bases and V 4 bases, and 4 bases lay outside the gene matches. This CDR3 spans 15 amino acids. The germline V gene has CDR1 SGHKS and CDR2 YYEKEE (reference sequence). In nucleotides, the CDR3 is TGTGCCAGCAGCCCGGGGACAGGGGGACAAGAGACCCAGTACTTC. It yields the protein CASSPGTGGQETQYF.

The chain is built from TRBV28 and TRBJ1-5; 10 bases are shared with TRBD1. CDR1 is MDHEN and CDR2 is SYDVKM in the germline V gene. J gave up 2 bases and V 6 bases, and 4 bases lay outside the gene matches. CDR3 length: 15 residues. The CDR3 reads CASRGQGIGNQPQHF. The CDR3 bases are TGTGCCAGCAGGGGACAGGGGATCGGCAATCAGCCCCAGCATTTT. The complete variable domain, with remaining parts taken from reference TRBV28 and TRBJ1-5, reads DVKVTQSSRYLVKRTGEKVFLECVQDMDHENMFWYRQDPGLGLRLIYFSYDVKMKEKGDIPEGYSVSREKKERFSLILESASTNQTSMYLCASRGQGIGNQPQHFGDGTRLSIL.

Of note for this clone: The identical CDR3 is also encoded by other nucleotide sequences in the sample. In nucleotides, the CDR3 is TGTGCCAGCAGTTACTCGGGACAGGGGAGAAATGAGCAGTTCTTC. It is translated as CASSYSGQGRNEQFF. This rearrangement joins TRBV6-5 to TRBJ2-1; 10 bases are a match to TRBD1. Trimming removed 0 bases from V and 7 bases from J; junction bases left unmatched: 3. The CDR3 sequence is 15 residues long. Germline V gene data show CDR1 as MNHEY and CDR2 as SVGAGI.

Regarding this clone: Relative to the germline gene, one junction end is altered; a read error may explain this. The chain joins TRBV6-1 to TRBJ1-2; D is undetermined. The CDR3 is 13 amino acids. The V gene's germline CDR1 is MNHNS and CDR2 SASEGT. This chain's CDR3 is CASSEVEGDGYTF. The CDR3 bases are TGTGCCAGCAGCGAAGTGGAGGGAGATGGCTACACCTTC.

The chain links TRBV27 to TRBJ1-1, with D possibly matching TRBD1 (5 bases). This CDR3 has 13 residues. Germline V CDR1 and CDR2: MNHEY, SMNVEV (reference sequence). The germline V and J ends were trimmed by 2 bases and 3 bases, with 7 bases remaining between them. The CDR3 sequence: CASSLQGYTEAFF. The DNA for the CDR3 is TGTGCCAGCAGTTTACAGGGCTACACTGAAGCTTTCTTT.

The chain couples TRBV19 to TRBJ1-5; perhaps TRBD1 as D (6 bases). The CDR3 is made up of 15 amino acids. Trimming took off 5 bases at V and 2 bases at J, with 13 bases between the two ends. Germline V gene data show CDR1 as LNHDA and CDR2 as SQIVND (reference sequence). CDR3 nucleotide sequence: TGTGCCAGTAGTCCCCGGGCAGGGGGCAATCAGCCCCAGCATTTT. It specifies CASSPRAGGNQPQHF. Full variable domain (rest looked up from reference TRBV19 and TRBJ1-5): DGGITQSPKYLFRKEGQNVTLSCEQNLNHDAMYWYRQDPGQGLRLIYYSQIVNDFQKGDIAEGYSVSREKKESFPLTVTSAQKNPTAFYLCASSPRAGGNQPQHFGDGTRLSIL.

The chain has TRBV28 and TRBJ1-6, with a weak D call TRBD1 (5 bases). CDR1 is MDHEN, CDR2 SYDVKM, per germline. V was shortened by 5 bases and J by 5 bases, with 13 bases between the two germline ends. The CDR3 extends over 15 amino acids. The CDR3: CASSDNLGDNSPLHF. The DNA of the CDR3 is TGTGCCAGCAGTGACAATTTGGGGGATAATTCACCCCTCCACTTT.

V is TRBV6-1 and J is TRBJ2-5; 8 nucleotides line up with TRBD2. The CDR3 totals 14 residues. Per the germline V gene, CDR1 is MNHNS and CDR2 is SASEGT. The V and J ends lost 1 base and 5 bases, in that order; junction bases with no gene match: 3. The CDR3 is CASSEGVAGETQYF. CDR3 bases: TGTGCCAGCAGTGAAGGGGTAGCGGGGGAGACCCAGTACTTC.

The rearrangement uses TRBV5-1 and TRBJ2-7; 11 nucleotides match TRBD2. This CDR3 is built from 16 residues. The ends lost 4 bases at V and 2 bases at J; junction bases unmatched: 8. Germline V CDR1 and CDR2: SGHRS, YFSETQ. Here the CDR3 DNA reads TGCGCCAGCAGCGAGAACCTAGCGGGAGGTCCCTACGAGCAGTACTTC. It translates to CASSENLAGGPYEQYF.

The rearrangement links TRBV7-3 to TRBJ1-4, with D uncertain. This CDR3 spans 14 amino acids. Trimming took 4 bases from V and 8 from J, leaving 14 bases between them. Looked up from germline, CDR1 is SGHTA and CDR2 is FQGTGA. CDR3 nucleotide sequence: TGTGCCAGCAGCTCGCCGAGAGCAGAAGAAAAACTGTTTTTT. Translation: CASSSPRAEEKLFF.

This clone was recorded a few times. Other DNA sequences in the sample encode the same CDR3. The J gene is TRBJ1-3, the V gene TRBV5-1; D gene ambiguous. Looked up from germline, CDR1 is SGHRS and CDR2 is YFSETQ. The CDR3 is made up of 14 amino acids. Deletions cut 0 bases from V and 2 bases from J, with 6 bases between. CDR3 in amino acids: CASSLGQAGNTIYF. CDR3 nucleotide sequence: TGCGCCAGCAGCTTGGGGCAGGCTGGAAACACCATATATTTT.

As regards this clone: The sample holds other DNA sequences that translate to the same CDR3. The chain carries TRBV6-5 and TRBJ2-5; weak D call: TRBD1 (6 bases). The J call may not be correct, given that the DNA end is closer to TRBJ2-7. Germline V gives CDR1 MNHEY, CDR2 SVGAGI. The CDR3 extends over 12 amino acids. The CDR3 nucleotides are TGTGCCAGCAGTCCACAGGGATACGAGCAGTACTTC. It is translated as CASSPQGYEQYF.

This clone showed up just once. DNA of the CDR3: TGTGCCAGCAGTTACTCGAGGGGAGGGAACACCGGGGAGCTGTTTTTT. Translating gives CASSYSRGGNTGELFF. This rearrangement joins TRBV6-6 to TRBJ2-2; possibly TRBD2 for D (6 bases). Trimming took off 0 bases at V and 1 base at J, with 9 bases between the two ends. The CDR3 contains 16 residues. Germline values: CDR1 MNHNY, CDR2 SVGAGI (reference sequence).

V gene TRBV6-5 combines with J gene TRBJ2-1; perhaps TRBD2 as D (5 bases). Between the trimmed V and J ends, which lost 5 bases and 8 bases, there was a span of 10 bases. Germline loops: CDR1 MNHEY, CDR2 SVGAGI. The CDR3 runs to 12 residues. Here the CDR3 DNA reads TGTGCCAGCAGTCGGGATCGTTATGAGCAGTTCTTC. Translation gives CASSRDRYEQFF.

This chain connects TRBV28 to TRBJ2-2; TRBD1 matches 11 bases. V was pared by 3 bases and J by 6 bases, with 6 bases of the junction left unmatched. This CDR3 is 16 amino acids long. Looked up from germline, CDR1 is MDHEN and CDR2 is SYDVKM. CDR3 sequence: CASSFLGQGGPGELFF. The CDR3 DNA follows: TGTGCCAGCAGTTTCTTGGGACAGGGGGGTCCCGGGGAGCTGTTTTTT.